Listed here are 26 T cell receptor beta chains from one sample, sequenced in a study of resident and recirculating memory T cells in vitiligo. Data came from immunoSEQ multiplex PCR; TCRdb stores just in-frame clones and leaves some out. The repertoire consists of tens of thousands of clones, with 92% occurring once and the leading ten covering about 5%. What was sequenced was blood. All receptors derive from a male donor with vitiligo.

This clone was detected once. DNA for the CDR3: TGTGCCAGCAGCGTACTGGACAGGGGCGAGCAGTACTTC. Translating it yields CASSVLDRGEQYF. This sequence joins TRBV9 and TRBJ2-7; 9 bases are shared with TRBD1. J lost 6 bases, V lost 1 base, and 2 bases had no gene match. Germline values: CDR1 SGDLS, CDR2 YYNGEE. This CDR3 is built from 13 residues.

The chain combines TRBV25-1 with TRBJ2-7; no firm D call. The V end was cut by 2 bases, the J end by 3 bases, with 5 bases between. Germline lookup yields CDR1 MGHDK and CDR2 SYGVNS. This CDR3 has 12 amino acids. The CDR3 coding sequence is TGTGCCAGCAGTGAACGCGGCTACGAGCAGTACTTC. It codes for CASSERGYEQYF.

The chain uses TRBV4-2 and TRBJ2-1; 8 bases are shared with TRBD2. The CDR3 runs to 16 residues. The germline CDR1 and CDR2 sequences are LGHNA and YNFKEQ. V lost 0 bases and J lost 4; bases outside the gene matches: 5. The CDR3 is CASSQDELAVYNEQFF. The CDR3 bases are TGTGCCAGCAGCCAAGATGAACTAGCGGTTTACAATGAGCAGTTCTTC.

The chain carries TRBV27 and TRBJ2-2; 8 positions agree with TRBD1. Unmatched junction bases numbered 16, after V lost 6 bases and J lost 7 bases. The CDR3 totals 17 residues. The V gene's germline CDR1 is MNHEY and CDR2 SMNVEV (reference sequence). The CDR3 spells CASRPRVGQGAFGELFF. The CDR3 bases are TGTGCCAGCAGGCCTAGGGTGGGGCAGGGGGCCTTCGGGGAGCTGTTTTTT.

The chain couples TRBV18 to TRBJ1-3; unclear D gene. CDR3 length equals 14 residues. In germline, CDR1 is KGHSH, CDR2 LQKENI. Trimming took off 6 bases at V and 0 bases at J, with 9 bases between the two ends. The CDR3 loop reads CASSRVSSGNTIYF. The DNA of the CDR3 is TGTGCCAGCTCGAGGGTCAGCTCTGGAAACACCATATATTTT. Full variable domain (rest looked up from reference TRBV18 and TRBJ1-3): NAGVMQNPRHLVRRRGQEARLRCSPMKGHSHVYWYRQLPEEGLKFMVYLQKENIIDESGMPKERFSAEFPKEGPSILRIQQVVRGDSAAYFCASSRVSSGNTIYFGEGSWLTVV.

The V and J genes are TRBV7-9 and TRBJ2-5; a weak D match, TRBD2 (6 bases). CDR3 size: 13 residues. Germline lookup yields CDR1 SEHNR and CDR2 FQNEAQ (reference sequence). V lost 6 bases and J lost 5, with 13 bases in between. The CDR3 sequence: CASRGGPGETQYF. The CDR3 DNA reads TGTGCCAGCAGGGGGGGACCGGGGGAGACCCAGTACTTC.

V is TRBV6-4 and J is TRBJ2-7; 7 bases match TRBD1. The V and J ends lost 3 bases and 0 bases, in that order; junction bases with no gene match: 5. The CDR3 loop spans 15 amino acids. Germline values: CDR1 MRHNA, CDR2 SNTAGT. The CDR3 sequence is CASSDPGQSSYEQYF. For the CDR3, the DNA is TGTGCCAGCAGTGATCCGGGACAGAGCTCCTACGAGCAGTACTTC.

The chain joins TRBV7-8 to TRBJ2-1; D call uncertain. CDR1 is SGHVS and CDR2 is FQNEAQ in the germline V gene. V lost 2 bases and J 6 bases, leaving 5 bases between the germline ends. CDR3 size: 12 residues. The CDR3 sequence is CASSLSGNEQFF. The CDR3 DNA sequence: TGTGCCAGCAGCTTATCCGGCAATGAGCAGTTCTTC.

The V and J genes are TRBV19 and TRBJ1-2; 9 bases match TRBD1. This CDR3 contains 15 residues. V lost 5 bases to trimming and J lost 8 bases; unmatched junction nucleotides: 12. Germline lookup yields CDR1 LNHDA and CDR2 SQIVND (reference sequence). CDR3: CASSFLGQGIRGYTF. For the CDR3, the DNA is TGTGCCAGTAGTTTCCTCGGACAGGGGATAAGGGGCTACACCTTC.

The gene calls are TRBV4-1 and TRBJ2-1, with D perhaps matching TRBD1 (6 bases). Germline loops: CDR1 MGHRA, CDR2 YSYEKL. The ends were cut back, 2 bases at V and 0 bases at J, with 20 bases in the middle. The CDR3 runs to 19 residues. DNA of the CDR3: TGCGCCAGCAGCCAAAATACAGGGAAATTCGTACGCTCCTACAATGAGCAGTTCTTC. Translating it yields CASSQNTGKFVRSYNEQFF.

The chain uses TRBV10-1 and TRBJ1-5, with D unresolved. The germline V gene encodes CDR1 WNHNN and CDR2 SYGVQD (reference sequence). CDR3 length equals 12 residues. The V gene lost 3 bases and the J gene lost 8 bases, with 8 bases spanning the gap. In DNA form, the CDR3 reads TGCGCCAGCAGTGAAATCGGGGAGCCCCAGCATTTT. Its protein is CASSEIGEPQHF.

This clone was observed once. This chain links TRBV4-2 with TRBJ1-2; D is undetermined. Trimming removed 0 bases from V and 4 bases from J, with 9 bases in between. Germline loops: CDR1 LGHNA, CDR2 YNFKEQ. CDR3 size: 14 residues. CDR3 nucleotides: TGTGCCAGCAGCCAAGAGATGAGGGCCTATGGCTACACCTTC. Protein: CASSQEMRAYGYTF.

The sample holds one count of this clone. The V and J genes are TRBV28 and TRBJ2-2; 10 bases match TRBD2. The germline gives CDR1 MDHEN, CDR2 SYDVKM. V was clipped by 2 bases and J by 3 bases; unmatched bases: 3. The CDR3 is made up of 16 amino acids. CDR3 in DNA: TGTGCCAGCAGTTTAACTAGCGGGACGTACACCGGGGAGCTGTTTTTT. Translation gives CASSLTSGTYTGELFF.

This rearrangement joins TRBV5-8 to TRBJ2-3; 7 nucleotides align to TRBD1. This CDR3 comprises 15 residues. Germline-derived CDR1 and CDR2 are SGHTS and YDEGEE. The V and J ends lost 0 bases and 0 bases, in that order; junction bases with no gene match: 1. The CDR3 is CASSLEGASTDTQYF. CDR3 nucleotides: TGTGCCAGCAGCTTGGAGGGGGCTAGCACAGATACGCAGTATTTT.

This chain uses TRBV7-8 with TRBJ2-3; 9 nucleotides match TRBD2. The CDR3 covers 16 residues. Germline-derived CDR1 and CDR2 are SGHVS and FQNEAQ. After removal of 5 bases from V and 0 bases from J, the junction contained 6 bases not matched to a gene. DNA of the CDR3: TGTGCCAGCAGCCCTTACGGGACTAGCAGCACAGATACGCAGTATTTT. Translating it yields CASSPYGTSSTDTQYF.

The chain is built from TRBV30 and TRBJ1-1; TRBD1 is a possible D gene (6 bases). Germline CDR1 and CDR2: GTSNPN and SVGIG (reference sequence). The V end was cut by 2 bases, the J end by 0 bases, with 7 bases between. This CDR3 has 13 amino acids. CDR3 DNA sequence: TGTGCCTGGAGTCAGGGGATGAACACTGAAGCTTTCTTT. This sequence encodes CAWSQGMNTEAFF.

In DNA form, the CDR3 reads TGCGCCAGCAGCCAGAGGAGAGTGGACACCGGGGAGCTGTTTTTT. Translating gives CASSQRRVDTGELFF. The chain recombines TRBV4-1 with TRBJ2-2, with D hard to call. CDR3 length: 15 residues. Deletions cut 3 bases from V and 3 bases from J, with 11 bases between. CDR1 and CDR2 from the germline V gene are MGHRA and YSYEKL.

The rearrangement uses TRBV7-9 and TRBJ2-2; the match to TRBD2 covers 11 bases. With 8 bases clipped from V and 5 bases from J, the junction kept 4 bases outside the gene matches. The CDR3 has 14 residues. Germline CDR1 reads SEHNR; CDR2 reads FQNEAQ (reference sequence). This CDR3 is CASGGLAETGELFF. DNA of the CDR3: TGTGCCAGCGGGGGACTAGCGGAAACCGGGGAGCTGTTTTTT.

The chain couples TRBV7-2 to TRBJ1-2, with 7 nucleotides matching TRBD1. The germline CDR1 and CDR2 sequences are SGHTA and FQGNSA. The CDR3 sequence is 14 residues long. Losses at the gene ends were 0 bases for V and 4 bases for J; bases not matched to a gene: 2. Written as DNA, the CDR3 is TGTGCCAGCAGCTTAGCGCGGACAGGCTATGGCTACACCTTC. Protein sequence: CASSLARTGYGYTF.

The chain links TRBV18 to TRBJ2-2; D may be TRBD1 (5 bases). Trimming cost V 2 bases and J 0 bases, with 10 bases left between them. Looked up from germline, CDR1 is KGHSH and CDR2 is LQKENI. The CDR3 is 16 residues long. The CDR3 nucleotides are TGTGCCAGCTCACCAGTAGGGGCTACGAACACCGGGGAGCTGTTTTTT. Its translation: CASSPVGATNTGELFF.

The V and J genes are TRBV5-1 and TRBJ2-1; no definite D call. This CDR3 region has 13 residues. V was clipped by 4 bases and J by 6 bases, with 11 bases between them. Germline V gene sequence: CDR1 SGHRS, CDR2 YFSETQ. The CDR3 loop is CASSLPLGNEQFF. CDR3 DNA: TGCGCCAGCAGCCTACCCCTTGGCAATGAGCAGTTCTTC.

This clone was detected once. V usage is TRBV7-3 and J usage is TRBJ2-3; the D gene is possibly TRBD2 (5 bases). Trimming left V 0 bases short and J 6 bases short, with 13 bases between. Germline CDR1 is SGHTA and CDR2 is FQGTGA. The CDR3 contains 15 residues. The CDR3 loop is CASSLTVGARDTQYF. As DNA, the CDR3 is TGTGCCAGCAGCTTAACGGTGGGAGCACGGGATACGCAGTATTTT.

This clone was picked up one time. This rearrangement joins TRBV27 to TRBJ2-5; 11 nucleotides agree with TRBD1. The germline CDR1 and CDR2 sequences are MNHEY and SMNVEV (reference sequence). This CDR3 has 15 residues. J lost 2 bases, V lost 7 bases, and 6 bases had no gene match. The chain's CDR3 is CASNSDRGRQETQYF. In nucleotides, the CDR3 is TGTGCCAGCAATTCGGACAGGGGGCGTCAAGAGACCCAGTACTTC.

The chain has TRBV19 and TRBJ2-1, with D possibly TRBD2 on 6 matching bases. The germline V gene has CDR1 LNHDA and CDR2 SQIVND (reference sequence). The V end was cut by 3 bases, the J end by 10 bases, with 16 bases between. The CDR3 is 14 residues long. The CDR3 is CASSMRRGYLEQFF. CDR3 DNA: TGTGCCAGTAGTATGCGGAGGGGCTATTTAGAGCAGTTCTTC.

The chain employs TRBV7-8 and TRBJ1-2, with 9 nucleotides matching TRBD1. The V gene end was trimmed by 5 bases and the J gene end by 4 bases; junction bases not matched to a gene: 5. The CDR3 loop spans 14 amino acids. From germline, CDR1 is SGHVS and CDR2 FQNEAQ. In nucleotides, the CDR3 is TGTGCCAGCAGCCAAACGACAGGGGGCTATGGCTACACCTTC. Amino acids: CASSQTTGGYGYTF.

The chain combines TRBV10-3 with TRBJ2-6; the D gene is possibly TRBD1 (6 bases). CDR1 ENHRY and CDR2 SYGVKD come from the germline V gene. V was clipped by 2 bases and J by 4 bases, with 15 bases between them. The CDR3 loop spans 17 amino acids. This CDR3 reads CAISEPKGTTGANVLTF. CDR3 nucleotide sequence: TGTGCCATCAGTGAGCCTAAAGGGACAACAGGGGCCAACGTCCTGACTTTC.